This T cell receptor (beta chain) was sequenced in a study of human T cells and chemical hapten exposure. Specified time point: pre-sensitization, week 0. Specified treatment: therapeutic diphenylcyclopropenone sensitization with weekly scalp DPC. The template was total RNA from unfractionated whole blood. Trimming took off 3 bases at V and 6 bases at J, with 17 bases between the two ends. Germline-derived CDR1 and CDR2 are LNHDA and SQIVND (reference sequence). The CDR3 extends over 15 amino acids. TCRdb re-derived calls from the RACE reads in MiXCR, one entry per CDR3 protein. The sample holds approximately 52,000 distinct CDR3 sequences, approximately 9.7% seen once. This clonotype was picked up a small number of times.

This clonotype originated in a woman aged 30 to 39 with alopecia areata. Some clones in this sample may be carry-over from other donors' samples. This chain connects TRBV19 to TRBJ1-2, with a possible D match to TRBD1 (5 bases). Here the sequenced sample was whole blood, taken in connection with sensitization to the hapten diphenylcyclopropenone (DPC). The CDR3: CASSIVQGKLDGYTF. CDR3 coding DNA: TGTGCCAGTAGTATCGTCCAGGGAAAACTAGATGGCTACACCTTC.